Following are 24 T cell receptor beta chains from one sample sequenced in a study of OX40 agonist ivuxolimab in advanced cancers. The method behind the library was the immunoSEQ multiplex PCR assay. TCRdb provides this immuneACCESS table in a form limited to in-frame rearrangements. Some clones are lacking; in checked studies, under half of them reflect an unresolved V gene, and why the rest are absent is not known. The sample table shows about 83,000 clones, and 70% to 90% are seen once. The top ten clones comprise 0.65% to 0.8% of the sample. Material: CD4+ or CD8+ T cells sorted from blood, obtained in a trial of the OX40 agonist ivuxolimab. These receptors were taken from an adult with an advanced solid tumor such as melanoma, head and neck, liver or kidney cancer.

The rearrangement links TRBV5-1 to TRBJ2-7; 8 bases map to TRBD1. CDR1 and CDR2 (germline): SGHRS, YFSETQ. J gave up 2 bases and V 5 bases, and 9 bases lay outside the gene matches. This CDR3 has 15 residues. DNA of the CDR3: TGCGCCAGCAGTTATGGGACAGGCAGAACCTACGAGCAGTACTTC. Residues: CASSYGTGRTYEQYF. Full variable domain (rest looked up from reference TRBV5-1 and TRBJ2-7): KAGVTQTPRYLIKTRGQQVTLSCSPISGHRSVSWYQQTPGQGLQFLFEYFSETQRNKGNFPGRFSGRQFSNSRSEMNVSTLELGDSALYLCASSYGTGRTYEQYFGPGTRLTVT.

The chain links TRBV29-1 to TRBJ1-3; perhaps TRBD1 as D (6 bases). From germline, CDR1 is SQVTM and CDR2 ANQGSEA. The CDR3 covers 15 residues. The V and J ends lost 7 bases and 0 bases respectively, with 16 bases between them. CDR3 DNA: TGCAGCGCAACCGGGGGCCCTGACTCTGGAAACACCATATATTTT. This codes for CSATGGPDSGNTIYF.

Points on this clone: The junction and the germline gene differ at one end; a read error may be behind it. V usage is TRBV7-8 and J usage is TRBJ2-1; 10 bases fit TRBD2. The CDR3 consists of 15 residues. Germline V gene sequence: CDR1 SGHVS, CDR2 FQNEAQ. CDR3 in amino acids: CASSVAGGYYNEQFF. As DNA, the CDR3 is TGTGCCAGCAGCGTAGCGGGAGGATACTACAATGAGCAGTTCTTC.

This clone came up once. The chain uses TRBV19 and TRBJ1-4; D is uncertain. From germline, CDR1 is LNHDA and CDR2 SQIVND (reference sequence). The CDR3 totals 13 residues. The V end lost 3 bases, the J end lost 2 bases, and 4 bases lay between the germline ends. The CDR3 DNA reads TGTGCCAGTAGTATGGTGACTAATGAAAAACTGTTTTTT. This codes for CASSMVTNEKLFF. Using reference TRBV19 and TRBJ1-4 for the parts outside the CDR3, the full variable domain is DGGITQSPKYLFRKEGQNVTLSCEQNLNHDAMYWYRQDPGQGLRLIYYSQIVNDFQKGDIAEGYSVSREKKESFPLTVTSAQKNPTAFYLCASSMVTNEKLFFGSGTQLSVL.

This chain connects TRBV7-2 to TRBJ1-5; 7 bases match TRBD1. With 4 bases clipped from V and 6 bases from J, the junction kept 6 bases outside the gene matches. The CDR3 extends over 14 amino acids. The V gene's germline CDR1 is SGHTA and CDR2 FQGNSA. CDR3 loop: CASSYDRAGQPQHF. CDR3 DNA sequence: TGTGCCAGCAGCTACGACAGGGCGGGTCAGCCCCAGCATTTT.

This clone was seen a single time. V gene TRBV18 combines with J gene TRBJ2-4, with a weak D call TRBD2 (5 bases). The length of the CDR3 is 15 residues. The ends were cut back, 1 base at V and 6 bases at J, with 13 bases in the middle. CDR1 and CDR2 from the germline V gene are KGHSH and LQKENI. The CDR3 reads CASSPLTRGRNIQYF. The CDR3 nucleotides read TGTGCCAGCTCACCACTAACCCGGGGAAGAAACATTCAGTACTTC.

The chain recombines TRBV5-1 with TRBJ1-1; D unclear. This CDR3 comprises 13 residues. The V end was cut by 3 bases, the J end by 1 base, with 7 bases between. Germline loops: CDR1 SGHRS, CDR2 YFSETQ. CDR3 DNA: TGCGCCAGCAGCTACGGAGAGAACACTGAAGCTTTCTTT. Residues: CASSYGENTEAFF.

The chain links TRBV19 to TRBJ1-4; no clear D. The CDR3 has 15 amino acids. Germline loops: CDR1 LNHDA, CDR2 SQIVND (reference sequence). V lost 3 bases, J lost 4 bases, and 12 bases lay in between. CDR3 loop: CASSIPARGNEKLFF. The DNA of the CDR3 is TGTGCCAGTAGTATCCCCGCCCGGGGTAATGAAAAACTGTTTTTT.

The chain links TRBV30 to TRBJ1-3; the D gene is possibly TRBD1 (5 bases). Germline CDR1 and CDR2: GTSNPN and SVGIG (reference sequence). V dropped 6 bases and J dropped 0 bases, with 9 bases sitting between them. This CDR3 contains 13 residues. For the CDR3, the DNA is TGTGCCTGCCAGACAGTCTCTGGAAACACCATATATTTT. Its protein product is CACQTVSGNTIYF.

V is TRBV7-8 and J is TRBJ1-6, with no clear D. The V end lost 1 base, the J end lost 8 bases, and 9 bases lay between the germline ends. The CDR3 runs 14 residues. Germline CDR1 reads SGHVS; CDR2 reads FQNEAQ. The CDR3 region has the DNA TGTGCCAGCAGCTTAGGTGGCAGATATTCACCCCTCCACTTT. Its protein product is CASSLGGRYSPLHF.

This clone is a singleton in its sample. This chain links TRBV18 with TRBJ2-6; D not certain. Trimming took 3 bases from V and 3 from J, leaving 12 bases between them. The CDR3 contains 16 residues. Germline-derived CDR1 and CDR2 are KGHSH and LQKENI. The CDR3 coding sequence is TGTGCCAGCTCACCCAACCGCGGTCGTGGGGCCAACGTCCTGACTTTC. Translated: CASSPNRGRGANVLTF.

The rearrangement joins TRBV5-4 to TRBJ2-7, with D unclear. V was pared by 0 bases and J by 8 bases, with 12 bases between. This CDR3 region has 13 residues. From germline, CDR1 is SGHNT and CDR2 YYREEE (reference sequence). CDR3 sequence: CASSLEQRPQQYF. The CDR3 DNA sequence: TGTGCCAGCAGCTTGGAACAGCGTCCCCAGCAGTACTTC.

The chain employs TRBV30 and TRBJ2-7, with D uncertain. The CDR3 extends over 12 amino acids. Deletions cut 0 bases from V and 2 bases from J, with 5 bases between. Germline V gene data show CDR1 as GTSNPN and CDR2 as SVGIG (reference sequence). The CDR3 DNA follows: TGTGCCTGGAGTGTCAGTCCCTACGAGCAGTACTTC. It codes for CAWSVSPYEQYF.

The chain links TRBV6-5 to TRBJ1-4; 7 bases are shared with TRBD1. Germline CDR1 is MNHEY and CDR2 is SVGAGI. This CDR3 is built from 12 residues. J gave up 5 bases and V 9 bases, and 3 bases lay outside the gene matches. CDR3 coding DNA: TGTGCCAGTCAGGGGGTCAATGAAAAACTGTTTTTT. Its protein is CASQGVNEKLFF.

The chain combines TRBV6-1 with TRBJ1-1; D gene uncertain. V lost 6 bases to trimming and J lost 1 base, with 15 bases between them. Germline CDR1 reads MNHNS; CDR2 reads SASEGT. This CDR3 comprises 15 residues. CDR3 in amino acids: CASSGNPYRNTEAFF. The CDR3 bases are TGTGCCAGCAGCGGTAATCCCTACAGGAACACTGAAGCTTTCTTT.

This clone was detected only once. The V call is TRBV19, the J call TRBJ1-2; D is perhaps TRBD1 (6 bases). V lost 6 bases, J lost 1 base, and 12 bases lay in between. The germline V gene encodes CDR1 LNHDA and CDR2 SQIVND (reference sequence). The CDR3 has 14 residues. The CDR3 reads CASRLDSLNYGYTF. DNA for the CDR3: TGTGCCAGTAGGCTGGACAGCCTTAACTATGGCTACACCTTC.

The chain uses TRBV7-9 and TRBJ2-1, with TRBD2 matching 13 bases. CDR3 length: 18 residues. The ends lost 3 bases at V and 0 bases at J; junction bases unmatched: 5. CDR1 and CDR2 from the germline V gene are SEHNR and FQNEAQ (reference sequence). The DNA of the CDR3 is TGTGCCAGCAGCTTTCCCAGGACTAGCGGGAGCTCCTACAATGAGCAGTTCTTC. It translates to CASSFPRTSGSSYNEQFF.

The rearrangement uses TRBV7-2 and TRBJ2-6, with unresolved D. CDR1 is SGHTA, CDR2 FQGNSA, per germline. Trimming removed 6 bases from V and 0 bases from J, with 9 bases in between. CDR3 length: 15 residues. In DNA form, the CDR3 reads TGTGCCAGCAGTCTTCATTTCTCTGGGGCCAACGTCCTGACTTTC. This codes for CASSLHFSGANVLTF.

This chain uses TRBV30 with TRBJ2-5; no firm D call. V shed 7 bases and J shed 2 bases, with 8 bases lying between them. The CDR3 is made up of 11 amino acids. Germline lookup yields CDR1 GTSNPN and CDR2 SVGIG (reference sequence). CDR3 nucleotides: TGTGCCTCATCTACTCAAGAGACCCAGTACTTC. This encodes CASSTQETQYF.

V is TRBV10-1 and J is TRBJ2-2; no definite D call. This CDR3 spans 12 amino acids. Germline V gene data show CDR1 as WNHNN and CDR2 as SYGVQD (reference sequence). Trimming took off 8 bases at V and 6 bases at J, with 10 bases between the two ends. The CDR3 nucleotides read TGCGCCAGCTCCTTTGGGCCCGGGGAGCTGTTTTTT. It yields the protein CASSFGPGELFF.

V usage is TRBV18 and J usage is TRBJ2-3; no clear D. The germline CDR1 and CDR2 sequences are KGHSH and LQKENI. V lost 1 base, J lost 3 bases, and 5 bases lay in between. The CDR3 spans 13 residues. Here the CDR3 reads CASSPLLTDTQYF. In DNA, the CDR3 is TGTGCCAGCTCACCACTCTTGACAGATACGCAGTATTTT. The whole variable domain, remainder taken from reference TRBV18 and TRBJ2-3, is NAGVMQNPRHLVRRRGQEARLRCSPMKGHSHVYWYRQLPEEGLKFMVYLQKENIIDESGMPKERFSAEFPKEGPSILRIQQVVRGDSAAYFCASSPLLTDTQYFGPGTRLTVL.

The chain is built from TRBV30 and TRBJ2-5, with TRBD1 matching 9 bases. The CDR3 is 15 residues long. Germline V lookup: CDR1 GTSNPN, CDR2 SVGIG (reference sequence). V gave up 4 bases and J gave up 5 bases; unmatched junction bases: 11. The CDR3 DNA follows: TGTGCCTGGAACGTAGGGGACAGGGTTCTTGAGACCCAGTACTTC. Translation: CAWNVGDRVLETQYF.

This chain links TRBV19 with TRBJ1-5; unclear D gene. V lost 3 bases and J lost 7, with 7 bases in between. The CDR3 length is 12 residues. CDR1 is LNHDA, CDR2 SQIVND, per germline (reference sequence). This CDR3 is CASSMRNQPQHF. The DNA for the CDR3 is TGTGCCAGTAGTATGAGGAACCAGCCCCAGCATTTT.

This chain uses TRBV4-1 with TRBJ1-3; D not certain. The germline CDR1 and CDR2 sequences are MGHRA and YSYEKL. V lost 3 bases and J lost 3, with 6 bases in between. The CDR3 contains 13 residues. The CDR3 spells CASSHPSGNTIYF. CDR3 nucleotides: TGCGCCAGCAGCCATCCAAGTGGAAACACCATATATTTT.